A single sample gave rise to the 12 T cell receptor beta chains below, sequenced in a study of blood T cell repertoires in COVID-19. The data were produced by immunoSEQ multiplex PCR, yet TCRdb's version contains in-frame clones alone and is incomplete. The sample carries about 250,000 clones, approximately 90% recorded once. Sequences were obtained from peripheral blood. The receptors stem from a woman aged 25-40 years with COVID-19, enrolled during active disease.

The V gene is TRBV12-3 or TRBV12-4, the J gene TRBJ1-2; D unresolved. This CDR3 is 13 amino acids long. Trimming shortened V by 6 bases and J by 2 bases, and 10 bases separated the two germline ends. In nucleotides, the CDR3 is TGTGCCAGCAGCCTCCAGGCAAACTATGGCTACACCTTC. Protein: CASSLQANYGYTF.

This clone was counted once. The chain recombines TRBV4-2 with TRBJ2-2; 8 bases map to TRBD2. The CDR3 runs to 17 residues. CDR1 and CDR2 (germline): LGHNA, YNFKEQ. V shed 5 bases and J 4 bases; nucleotides not matched to a gene: 12. The CDR3 reads CASSERAGGAPTGELFF. The CDR3 coding sequence is TGTGCCAGCAGCGAAAGGGCCGGGGGGGCCCCCACCGGGGAGCTGTTTTTT.

V and J are TRBV9 and TRBJ1-1, with D unclear. Per the germline V gene, CDR1 is SGDLS and CDR2 is YYNGEE. The CDR3 totals 15 residues. V was cut by 4 bases and J by 3 bases, with 16 bases left in between. CDR3 protein: CASSPSSKRDTEAFF. The CDR3 DNA reads as TGTGCCAGCAGCCCCTCCTCGAAGAGGGACACTGAAGCTTTCTTT.

This clone was counted a few times. The CDR3 sequence: CASRDHGTPEQYF. CDR3 DNA: TGTGCCAGCAGGGACCACGGGACACCCGAGCAGTACTTC. This chain uses TRBV2 with TRBJ2-7, with D possibly matching TRBD1 (6 bases). V dropped 6 bases and J dropped 6 bases, with 15 bases sitting between them. CDR1 SNHLY and CDR2 FYNNEI come from the germline V gene. CDR3 length: 13 residues.

The J gene is TRBJ2-7, the V gene TRBV10-2; 9 bases fit TRBD2. Unmatched junction bases numbered 13, after V lost 10 bases and J lost 3 bases. Per the germline V gene, CDR1 is WSHSY and CDR2 is SAAADI. The CDR3 is 15 residues long. The CDR3 DNA is TGCGCCACCCAGGGACTAGCACAGGGTGACTACGAGCAGTACTTC. This encodes CATQGLAQGDYEQYF.

V usage is TRBV5-1 and J usage is TRBJ2-2; 7 bases fit TRBD2. This CDR3 comprises 15 residues. Germline V gene sequence: CDR1 SGHRS, CDR2 YFSETQ. Trimming at V came to 4 bases and at J to 1 base, leaving 4 bases not matched to a gene. The CDR3 region has the DNA TGCGCCAGCAGCATACTAGCGATGAACACCGGGGAGCTGTTTTTT. Amino acids: CASSILAMNTGELFF.

The V gene is TRBV4-3, the J gene TRBJ2-1, with 8 nucleotides matching TRBD2. V trimming: 0 bases; J trimming: 4 bases; junction bases outside the gene matches: 5. The CDR3 runs 16 residues. Germline CDR1 LGHNA, CDR2 YSLEER. CDR3 in amino acids: CASSQDRIAGYNEQFF. For the CDR3, the DNA is TGCGCCAGCAGCCAAGATCGAATAGCGGGGTACAATGAGCAGTTCTTC.

The chain recombines TRBV10-1 with TRBJ2-2; 10 bases match TRBD1. This CDR3 contains 15 residues. J was trimmed by 7 bases and V by 3 bases; bases with no gene match: 5. Germline values: CDR1 WNHNN, CDR2 SYGVQD (reference sequence). The CDR3 DNA reads TGCGCCAGCAGTGATTCGACAGGGGGCCACGGGGAGCTGTTTTTT. Translating gives CASSDSTGGHGELFF.

The rearrangement links TRBV18 to TRBJ2-7; possibly TRBD2 for D (6 bases). The V and J ends lost 6 bases and 7 bases respectively, with 22 bases between them. This CDR3 has 15 amino acids. Germline CDR1 reads KGHSH; CDR2 reads LQKENI. The CDR3 DNA follows: TGTGCCAGCTCCCCAGAGGGACCCCGGGCGGGGGAGCAGTACTTC. This gives the protein CASSPEGPRAGEQYF.

The rearrangement joins TRBV15 to TRBJ2-2, with D possibly being TRBD2 (6 bases). The germline V gene has CDR1 LNHNV and CDR2 YYDKDF (reference sequence). The CDR3 has 16 amino acids. V shed 4 bases and J shed 3 bases, with 15 bases lying between them. Here the CDR3 reads CATSTEGGGYTGELFF. The DNA for the CDR3 is TGTGCCACCAGCACAGAGGGAGGAGGGTACACCGGGGAGCTGTTTTTT.

The chain has TRBV5-6 and TRBJ1-1, with a tentative D call TRBD1 (5 bases). The CDR3 has 15 amino acids. With 2 bases removed from V and 0 bases from J, the gap between germline ends came to 11 bases. CDR1 is SGHDT and CDR2 is YYEEEE in the germline V gene. The CDR3 nucleotides read TGTGCCAGCAGCTTAGGACACCCCATGAACACTGAAGCTTTCTTT. It is translated as CASSLGHPMNTEAFF.

The gene calls are TRBV5-4 and TRBJ2-1; D may be TRBD2 (6 bases). This CDR3 contains 15 residues. V lost 2 bases and J 1 base, leaving 10 bases between the germline ends. CDR1 is SGHNT, CDR2 YYREEE, per germline (reference sequence). CDR3 amino acids: CASSFGSQSYNEQFF. CDR3 coding DNA: TGTGCCAGCAGCTTCGGGAGTCAGTCCTACAATGAGCAGTTCTTC. Drawing the rest from reference TRBV5-4 and TRBJ2-1, the complete variable domain is ETGVTQSPTHLIKTRGQQVTLRCSSQSGHNTVSWYQQALGQGPQFIFQYYREEENGRGNFPPRFSGLQFPNYSSELNVNALELDDSALYLCASSFGSQSYNEQFFGPGTRLTVL.